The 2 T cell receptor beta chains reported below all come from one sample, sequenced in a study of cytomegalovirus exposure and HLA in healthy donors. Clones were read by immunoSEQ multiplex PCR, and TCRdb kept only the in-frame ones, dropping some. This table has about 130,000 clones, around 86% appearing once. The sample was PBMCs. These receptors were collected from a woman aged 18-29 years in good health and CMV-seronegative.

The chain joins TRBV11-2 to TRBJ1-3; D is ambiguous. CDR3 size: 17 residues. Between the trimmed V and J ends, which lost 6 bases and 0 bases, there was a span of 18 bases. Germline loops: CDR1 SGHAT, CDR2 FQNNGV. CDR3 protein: CASRITIRGRSGNTIYF. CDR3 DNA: TGTGCCAGCAGGATTACCATCCGGGGTCGCTCTGGAAACACCATATATTTT.

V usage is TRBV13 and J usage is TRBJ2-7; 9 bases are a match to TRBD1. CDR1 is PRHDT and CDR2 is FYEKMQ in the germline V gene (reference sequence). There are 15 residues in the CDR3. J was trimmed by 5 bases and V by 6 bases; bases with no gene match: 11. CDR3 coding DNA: TGTGCCAGCAGTTTTCTGGGACAGGGACTTCACGAGCAGTACTTC. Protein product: CASSFLGQGLHEQYF.